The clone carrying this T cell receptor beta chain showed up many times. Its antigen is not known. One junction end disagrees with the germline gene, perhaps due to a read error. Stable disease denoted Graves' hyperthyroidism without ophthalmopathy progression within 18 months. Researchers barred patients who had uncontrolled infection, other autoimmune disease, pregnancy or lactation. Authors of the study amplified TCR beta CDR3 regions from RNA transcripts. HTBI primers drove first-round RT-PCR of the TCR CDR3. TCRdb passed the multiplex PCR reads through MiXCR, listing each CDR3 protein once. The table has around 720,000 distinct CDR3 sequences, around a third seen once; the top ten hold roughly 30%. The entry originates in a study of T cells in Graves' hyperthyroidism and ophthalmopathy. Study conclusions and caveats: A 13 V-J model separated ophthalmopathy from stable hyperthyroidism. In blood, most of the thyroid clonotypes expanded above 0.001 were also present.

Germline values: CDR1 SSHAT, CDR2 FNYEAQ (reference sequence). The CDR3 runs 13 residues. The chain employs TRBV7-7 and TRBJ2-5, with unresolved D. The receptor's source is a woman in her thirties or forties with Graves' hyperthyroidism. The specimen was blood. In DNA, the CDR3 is TGTGCTAGCAGCTTGGCGATGAGGGAGACCCAGTACTTC. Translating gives CASSLAMRETQYF.